The 5 T cell receptor beta chains below come from one sample, sequenced in a study of T cells in Graves' hyperthyroidism and ophthalmopathy. Authors of the study amplified TCR beta CDR3 regions from RNA transcripts. During a first-round RT-PCR of the TCR CDR3, the HTBI primer set was used. TCRdb re-called the multiplex PCR reads through MiXCR, storing one row per CDR3 protein. Of 250,000 to 300,000 distinct CDR3 sequences listed, roughly 13% are singletons. The specimen was blood. These receptor sequences come from a woman aged 25 to 39 with Graves' hyperthyroidism that later progressed to Graves' ophthalmopathy.

Many counts were recorded for this clonotype. The J gene is TRBJ2-7, the V gene TRBV7-9; a possible D gene is TRBD2 (5 bases). The CDR3 is made up of 14 amino acids. Germline V lookup: CDR1 SEHNR, CDR2 FQNEAQ (reference sequence). Trimming pared 1 base from V and 0 bases from J, leaving 7 bases between. CDR3 sequence reads: CASSLGGYSYEQYF. The DNA of the CDR3 is TGTGCCAGCAGCTTAGGCGGGTACTCCTACGAGCAGTACTTC.

Concerning this clonotype itself: A much larger clone is a single base away; this may be a read error. The chain uses TRBV20-1 and TRBJ2-6, with 7 positions matching TRBD1. The ends lost 3 bases at V and 4 bases at J; junction bases unmatched: 3. The CDR3 covers 14 residues. Germline CDR1 and CDR2: DFQATT and SNEGSKA (reference sequence). The DNA for the CDR3 is TGCAGTGCTAGCCCCAGGGGGGGGGCCAACGTCCTGACTTTC. Translating it yields CSASPRGGANVLTF.

This clonotype occurred a few times. This chain joins TRBV27 and TRBJ2-1, with D perhaps given as TRBD1 or TRBD2 (6 bases each). The CDR3 has 13 residues. The V gene's germline CDR1 is MNHEY and CDR2 SMNVEV (reference sequence). V lost 3 bases and J lost 7, with 10 bases in between. The CDR3 here is CASSLEGGNEQFF. The CDR3 DNA reads as TGTGCCAGCAGTTTGGAGGGGGGTAATGAGCAGTTCTTC.

This clonotype was detected ten times or more. This sequence joins TRBV30 and TRBJ2-5; TRBD2 matches at 8 bases. Germline CDR1 reads GTSNPN; CDR2 reads SVGIG (reference sequence). V trimming: 1 base; J trimming: 4 bases; junction bases outside the gene matches: 11. The CDR3 is 16 amino acids. CDR3 amino acids: CAWSAGLAWGPETQYF. CDR3 DNA: TGTGCCTGGAGTGCCGGACTAGCATGGGGCCCAGAGACCCAGTACTTC. The complete variable domain, with remaining parts taken from reference TRBV30 and TRBJ2-5, reads SQTIHQWPATLVQPVGSPLSLECTVEGTSNPNLYWYRQAAGRGLQLLFYSVGIGQISSEVPQNLSASRPQDRQFILSSKKLLLSDSGFYLCAWSAGLAWGPETQYFGPGTRLLVL.

For the CDR3, the DNA is TGTGCCAGCAGCGAAAGGCAGGGACAGGGGATCACAGATACGCAGTATTTT. Protein: CASSERQGQGITDTQYF. The V gene is TRBV7-2, the J gene TRBJ2-3; 10 bases are shared with TRBD1. Germline CDR1 SGHTA, CDR2 FQGNSA. Unmatched junction bases numbered 10, after V lost 5 bases and J lost 2 bases. CDR3 length: 17 residues.